The T cell receptor beta chain described here comes from a study of memory CD4+ T cells and cytomegalovirus serostatus. This CDR3 comprises 14 residues. Germline V gives CDR1 SGHRS, CDR2 YFSETQ. Between the trimmed V and J ends, which lost 2 bases and 4 bases, there was a span of 10 bases. Data came from immunoSEQ multiplex PCR; TCRdb stores just in-frame clones and leaves some out. This table has tens of thousands of clones, more than 70% appearing once. Single viable CD3+CD4+CD8-CD45RO+ cells were sorted as the memory CD4+ T cells. The source is an adult in good health and CMV-seronegative. Some clones in this sample may be carry-over from other donors' samples. The sequencing sample was made of memory CD4+ T cells from blood. V is TRBV5-1 and J is TRBJ2-1; D perhaps matches TRBD1 (5 bases). The CDR3 sequence is CASSLGAVYNEQFF. CDR3 coding DNA: TGCGCCAGCAGCTTAGGGGCGGTGTACAATGAGCAGTTCTTC.